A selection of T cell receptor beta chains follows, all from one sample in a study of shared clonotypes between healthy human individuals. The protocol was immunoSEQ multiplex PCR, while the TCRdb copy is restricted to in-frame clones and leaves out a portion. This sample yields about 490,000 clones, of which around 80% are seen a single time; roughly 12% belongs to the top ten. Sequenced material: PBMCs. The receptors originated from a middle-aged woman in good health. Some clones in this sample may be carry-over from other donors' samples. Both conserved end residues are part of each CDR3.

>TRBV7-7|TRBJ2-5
CASSFSLAGEETQYF
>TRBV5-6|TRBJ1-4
CASSSRHRREKLFF
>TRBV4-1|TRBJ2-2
CASSQVSSGRASTGELFF
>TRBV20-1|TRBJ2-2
CSASRPGELFF
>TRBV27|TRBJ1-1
CASSLGGGRTEAFF
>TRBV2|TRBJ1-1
CASSEPRPGPEAFF
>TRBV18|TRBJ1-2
CASSPQPVANYGYTF
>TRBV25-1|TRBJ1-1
CASRPSYTRTGTNTEAFF
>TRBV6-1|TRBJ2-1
CASSELVAGGPGEQFF
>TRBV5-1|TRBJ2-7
CASQPMGGGGSYEQYF
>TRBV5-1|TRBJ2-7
CASSWTLGQGYEQYF
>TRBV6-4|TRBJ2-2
CASSDREGLNTGELFF
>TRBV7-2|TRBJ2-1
CASSLFQGLAFSSYNEQFF
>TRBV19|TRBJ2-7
CASSIEGLPGYEQYF
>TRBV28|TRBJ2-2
CASSLARQNTGELFF
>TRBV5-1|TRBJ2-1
CASSLLPRDNEQFF
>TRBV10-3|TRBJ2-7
CAISDSAGRAYEQYF
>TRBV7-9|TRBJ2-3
CASSPCGGGRGDTQYF
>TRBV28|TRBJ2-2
CASSLTRNTGELFF
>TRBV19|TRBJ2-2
CASSRGLLRNTGELFF
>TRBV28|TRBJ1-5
CASRWDSNQPQHF
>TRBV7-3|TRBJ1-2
CASSPTGTEGYTF
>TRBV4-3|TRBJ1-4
CASSPSGGVGGGEKLFF
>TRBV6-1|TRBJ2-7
CASRGAAGGIYEQYF
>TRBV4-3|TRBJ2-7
CASSQADGEQYF
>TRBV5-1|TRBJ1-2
CASSLDNGNYGYTF
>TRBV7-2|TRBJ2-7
CASSLASGLAYEQYF
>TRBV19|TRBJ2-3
CASSIVSTSGTSTDTQYF
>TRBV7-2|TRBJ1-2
CASSPTGGDGYGYTF
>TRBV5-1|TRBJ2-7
CASSLIQGANEQYF
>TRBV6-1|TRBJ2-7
CASSEGLGGPSYEQYF
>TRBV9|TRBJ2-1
CASSVAIGGSYNEQFF
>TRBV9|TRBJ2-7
CASSVSPSGRSSYEQYF
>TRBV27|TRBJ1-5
CASSLSGQAFFGNQPQHF
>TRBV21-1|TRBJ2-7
CASTKFPGLAGPSSYEQYF
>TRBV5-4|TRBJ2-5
CASSLDGAGETQYF
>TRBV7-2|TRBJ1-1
CASSYGTDRAAFF
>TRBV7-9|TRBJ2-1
CASSLGDYNEQFF
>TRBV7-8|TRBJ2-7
CASSTRQGGTYEQYF
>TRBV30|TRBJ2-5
CAWSVRETQYF
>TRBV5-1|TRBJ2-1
CASSLTSGGNYNEQFF
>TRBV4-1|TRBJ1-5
CASSQGGQGARGDQPQHF
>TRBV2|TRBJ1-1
CASNWQRNTEAFF
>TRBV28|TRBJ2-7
CASRKGLAGAVQYF
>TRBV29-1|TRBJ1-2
CSARDRDNYGYTF
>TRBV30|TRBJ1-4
CAWSISHGQGRGEKLFF
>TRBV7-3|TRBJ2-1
CASSLEPLGVQFF
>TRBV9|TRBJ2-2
CASSLHRVPGELFF
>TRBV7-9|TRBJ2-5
CASSFVGETQYF